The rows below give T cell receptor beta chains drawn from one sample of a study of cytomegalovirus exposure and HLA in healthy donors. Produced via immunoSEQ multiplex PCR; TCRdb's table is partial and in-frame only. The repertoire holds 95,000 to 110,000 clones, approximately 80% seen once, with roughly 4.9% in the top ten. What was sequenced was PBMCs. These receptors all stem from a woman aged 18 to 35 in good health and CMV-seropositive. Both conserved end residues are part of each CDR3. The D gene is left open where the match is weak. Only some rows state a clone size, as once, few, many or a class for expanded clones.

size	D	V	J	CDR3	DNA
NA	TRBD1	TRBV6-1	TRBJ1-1	CASSEQGAWNTEAFF	TGTGCCAGCAGTGAGCAGGGGGCCTGGAACACTGAAGCTTTCTTT
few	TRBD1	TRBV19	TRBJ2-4	CASSTGDRGLDIQYF	TGTGCCAGTAGTACCGGGGACAGGGGATTGGACATTCAGTACTTC
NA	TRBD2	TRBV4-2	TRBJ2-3	CASSKREGDTQYF	TGTGCCAGCAGTAAGCGGGAGGGAGATACGCAGTATTTT
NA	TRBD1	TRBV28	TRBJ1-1	CASSETGGVNTEAFF	TGTGCCAGCAGTGAAACAGGGGGAGTAAACACTGAAGCTTTCTTT
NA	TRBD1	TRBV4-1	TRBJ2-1	CASSQDSGQGTYNEQFF	TGCGCCAGCAGCCAAGATTCGGGACAGGGGACGTACAATGAGCAGTTCTTC
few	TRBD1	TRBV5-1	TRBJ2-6	CASSQGRGDRGLGGANVLTF	TGCGCCAGCAGTCAGGGTCGCGGGGACAGGGGGCTCGGTGGGGCCAACGTCCTGACTTTC
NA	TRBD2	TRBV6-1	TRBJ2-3	CASRERDGADTQYF	TGTGCCAGCAGAGAGCGGGATGGGGCAGATACGCAGTATTTT
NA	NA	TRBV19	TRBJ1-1	CASSISPWNTEAFF	TGTGCCAGTAGTATATCCCCGTGGAACACTGAAGCTTTCTTT
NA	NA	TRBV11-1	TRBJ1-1	CASRRRGNTEAFF	TGTGCCAGCAGACGAAGGGGGAACACTGAAGCTTTCTTT
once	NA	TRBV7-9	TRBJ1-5	CASSLATGYNQPQHF	TGTGCCAGCAGTTTAGCAACAGGGTACAATCAGCCCCAGCATTTT
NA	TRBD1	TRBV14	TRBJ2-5	CASSPGQGKGETQYF	TGTGCCAGCAGCCCGGGACAGGGAAAAGGGGAGACCCAGTACTTC
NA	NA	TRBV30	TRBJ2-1	CAWSVQGGMHDEQFF	TGTGCCTGGAGTGTACAAGGGGGAATGCACGATGAGCAGTTCTTC
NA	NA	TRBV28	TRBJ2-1	CASRRVGDEQFF	TGTGCCAGCAGGCGGGTTGGCGATGAGCAGTTCTTC
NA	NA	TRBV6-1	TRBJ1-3	CASSAAGNSRGNTIYF	TGTGCCAGCAGTGCTGCGGGAAACTCACGGGGAAACACCATATATTTT
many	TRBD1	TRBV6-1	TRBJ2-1	CASSVTGGTYNEQFF	TGTGCCAGCAGCGTTACAGGGGGCACCTACAATGAGCAGTTCTTC
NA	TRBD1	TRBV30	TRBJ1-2	CAWSVDRGHYGYTF	TGTGCCTGGAGTGTAGACAGGGGGCACTATGGCTACACCTTC
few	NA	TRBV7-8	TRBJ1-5	CASSRSPKGRGIYSNQPQHF	TGTGCCAGCAGCCGCTCCCCAAAAGGTCGGGGGATTTATAGCAATCAGCCCCAGCATTTT